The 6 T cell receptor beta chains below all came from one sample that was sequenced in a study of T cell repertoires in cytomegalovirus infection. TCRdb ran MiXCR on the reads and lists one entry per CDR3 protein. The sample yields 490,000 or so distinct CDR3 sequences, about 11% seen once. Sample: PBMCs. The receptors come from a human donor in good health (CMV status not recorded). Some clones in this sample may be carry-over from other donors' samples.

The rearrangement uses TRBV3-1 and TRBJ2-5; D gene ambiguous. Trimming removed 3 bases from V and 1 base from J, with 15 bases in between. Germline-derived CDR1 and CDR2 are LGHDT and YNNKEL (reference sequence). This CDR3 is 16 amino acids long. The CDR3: CASSHRIGPTQETQYF. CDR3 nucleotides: TGTGCCAGCAGCCATCGAATAGGACCAACCCAAGAGACCCAGTACTTC.

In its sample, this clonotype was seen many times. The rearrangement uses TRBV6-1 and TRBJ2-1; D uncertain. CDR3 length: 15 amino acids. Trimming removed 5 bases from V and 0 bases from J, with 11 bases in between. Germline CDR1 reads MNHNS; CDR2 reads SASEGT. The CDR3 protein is CASSTTLDSYNEQFF. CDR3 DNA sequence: TGTGCCAGCAGTACCACTTTAGACTCCTACAATGAGCAGTTCTTC.

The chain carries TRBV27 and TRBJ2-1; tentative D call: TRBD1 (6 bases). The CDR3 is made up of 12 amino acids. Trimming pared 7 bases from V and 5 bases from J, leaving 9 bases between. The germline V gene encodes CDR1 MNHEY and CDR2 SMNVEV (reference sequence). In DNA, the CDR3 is TGTGCCAGCACCGGGACAAACAATGAGCAGTTCTTC. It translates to CASTGTNNEQFF.

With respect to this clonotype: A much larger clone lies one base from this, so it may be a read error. The CDR3 bases are TGTGCCAGCAGTGGGCGAGCTTTCTTT. Amino acids: CASSGRAFF. The chain is built from TRBV2 and TRBJ1-1; D is ambiguous. V was clipped by 4 bases and J by 10 bases, with 4 bases between them. In germline, CDR1 is SNHLY, CDR2 FYNNEI. CDR3 size: 9 residues.

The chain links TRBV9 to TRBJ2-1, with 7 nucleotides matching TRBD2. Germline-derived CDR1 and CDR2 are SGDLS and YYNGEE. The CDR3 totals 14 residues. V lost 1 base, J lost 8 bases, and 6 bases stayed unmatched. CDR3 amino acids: CASSVQLATDEQFF. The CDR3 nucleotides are TGTGCCAGCAGCGTACAACTAGCGACCGATGAGCAGTTCTTC.

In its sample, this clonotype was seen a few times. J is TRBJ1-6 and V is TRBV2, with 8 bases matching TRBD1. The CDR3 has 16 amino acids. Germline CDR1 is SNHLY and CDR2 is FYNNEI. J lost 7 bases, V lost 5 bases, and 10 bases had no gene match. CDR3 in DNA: TGTGCCAGCAGTTACCTTGGACAGGGAGGGAATTCACCCCTCCACTTT. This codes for CASSYLGQGGNSPLHF. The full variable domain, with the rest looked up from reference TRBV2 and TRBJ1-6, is EPEVTQTPSHQVTQMGQEVILRCVPISNHLYFYWYRQILGQKVEFLVSFYNNEISEKSEIFDDQFSVERPDGSNFTLKIRSTKLEDSAMYFCASSYLGQGGNSPLHFGNGTRLTVT.